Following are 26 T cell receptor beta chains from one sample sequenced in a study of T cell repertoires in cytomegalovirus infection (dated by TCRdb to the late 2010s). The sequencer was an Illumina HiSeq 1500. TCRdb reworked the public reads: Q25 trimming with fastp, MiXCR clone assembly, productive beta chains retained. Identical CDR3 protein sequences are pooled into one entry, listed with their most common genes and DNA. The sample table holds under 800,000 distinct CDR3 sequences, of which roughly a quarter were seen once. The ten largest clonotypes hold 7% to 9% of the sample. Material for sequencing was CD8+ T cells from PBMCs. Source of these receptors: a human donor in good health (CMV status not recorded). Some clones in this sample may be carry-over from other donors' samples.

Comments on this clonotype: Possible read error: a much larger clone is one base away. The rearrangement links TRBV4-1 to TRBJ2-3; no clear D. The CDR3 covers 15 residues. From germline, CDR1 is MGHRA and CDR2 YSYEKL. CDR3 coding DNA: TGCGCCATCAGCCAAGATTCTCGCGTAGGAGATACGCAGTATTTT. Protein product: CAISQDSRVGDTQYF.

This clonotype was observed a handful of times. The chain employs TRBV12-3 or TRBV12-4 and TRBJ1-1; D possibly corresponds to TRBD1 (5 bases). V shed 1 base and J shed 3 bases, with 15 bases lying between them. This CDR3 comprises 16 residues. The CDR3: CASSLGRDRGDTEAFF. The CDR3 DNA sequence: TGTGCCAGCAGTTTAGGTAGGGACCGAGGAGACACTGAAGCTTTCTTT.

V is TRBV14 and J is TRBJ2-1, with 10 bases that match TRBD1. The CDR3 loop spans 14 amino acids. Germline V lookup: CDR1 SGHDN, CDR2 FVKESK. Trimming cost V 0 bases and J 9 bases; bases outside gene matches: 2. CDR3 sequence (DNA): TGTGCCAGCAGCCAAGAGACAGGGGGCTTTGAGCAGTTCTTC. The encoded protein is CASSQETGGFEQFF.

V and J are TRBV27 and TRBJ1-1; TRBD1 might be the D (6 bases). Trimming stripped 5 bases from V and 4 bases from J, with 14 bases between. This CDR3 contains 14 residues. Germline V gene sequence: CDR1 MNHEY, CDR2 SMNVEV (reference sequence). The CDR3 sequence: CASSALGAGTEAFF. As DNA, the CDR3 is TGTGCCAGCAGTGCTCTGGGGGCCGGCACTGAAGCTTTCTTT.

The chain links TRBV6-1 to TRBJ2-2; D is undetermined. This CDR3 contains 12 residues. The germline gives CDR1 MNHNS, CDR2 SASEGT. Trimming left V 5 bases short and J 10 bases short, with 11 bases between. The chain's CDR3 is CASSLHPEELFF. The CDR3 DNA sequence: TGTGCCAGCAGTCTTCATCCCGAGGAGCTGTTTTTT.

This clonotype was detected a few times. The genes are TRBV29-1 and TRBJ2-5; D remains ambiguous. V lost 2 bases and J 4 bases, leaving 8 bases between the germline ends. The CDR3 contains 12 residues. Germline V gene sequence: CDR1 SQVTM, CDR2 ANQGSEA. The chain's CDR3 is CSVEIMPETQYF. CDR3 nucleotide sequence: TGCAGCGTTGAAATTATGCCAGAGACCCAGTACTTC.

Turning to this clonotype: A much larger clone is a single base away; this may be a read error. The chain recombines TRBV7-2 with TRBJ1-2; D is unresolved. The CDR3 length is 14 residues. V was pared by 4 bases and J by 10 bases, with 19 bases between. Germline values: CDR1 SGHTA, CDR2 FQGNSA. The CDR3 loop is CASSSRYWEGDYTF. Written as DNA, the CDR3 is TGTGCCAGCAGCTCCCGGTACTGGGAAGGAGACTACACCTTC.

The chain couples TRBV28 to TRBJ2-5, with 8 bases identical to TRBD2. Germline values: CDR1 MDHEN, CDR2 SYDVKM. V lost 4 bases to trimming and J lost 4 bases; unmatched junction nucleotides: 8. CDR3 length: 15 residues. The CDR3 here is CASSSGGDNLETQYF. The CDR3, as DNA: TGTGCCAGCAGTTCCGGGGGGGATAACCTAGAGACCCAGTACTTC. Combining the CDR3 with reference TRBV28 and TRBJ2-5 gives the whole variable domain DVKVTQSSRYLVKRTGEKVFLECVQDMDHENMFWYRQDPGLGLRLIYFSYDVKMKEKGDIPEGYSVSREKKERFSLILESASTNQTSMYLCASSSGGDNLETQYFGPGTRLLVL.

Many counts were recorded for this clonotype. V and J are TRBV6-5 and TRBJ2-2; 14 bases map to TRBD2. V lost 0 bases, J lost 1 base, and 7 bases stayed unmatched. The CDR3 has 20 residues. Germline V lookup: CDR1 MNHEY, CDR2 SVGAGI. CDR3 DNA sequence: TGTGCCAGCAGTTACTCGAGTTATGGGACTAGCGGGGGGAACACCGGGGAGCTGTTTTTT. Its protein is CASSYSSYGTSGGNTGELFF.

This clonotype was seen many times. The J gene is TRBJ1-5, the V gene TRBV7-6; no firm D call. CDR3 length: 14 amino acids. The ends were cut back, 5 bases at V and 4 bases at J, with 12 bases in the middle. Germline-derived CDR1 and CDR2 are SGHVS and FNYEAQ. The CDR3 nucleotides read TGTGCCAGCAGCGACGGGCTCACAAATCAGCCCCAGCATTTT. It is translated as CASSDGLTNQPQHF.

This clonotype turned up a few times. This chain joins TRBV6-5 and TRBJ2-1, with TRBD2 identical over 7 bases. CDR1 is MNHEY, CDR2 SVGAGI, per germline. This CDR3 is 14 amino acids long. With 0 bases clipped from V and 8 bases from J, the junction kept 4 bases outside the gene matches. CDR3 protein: CASSYSAGRDEQFF. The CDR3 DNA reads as TGTGCCAGCAGTTACTCCGCAGGGAGGGATGAGCAGTTCTTC.

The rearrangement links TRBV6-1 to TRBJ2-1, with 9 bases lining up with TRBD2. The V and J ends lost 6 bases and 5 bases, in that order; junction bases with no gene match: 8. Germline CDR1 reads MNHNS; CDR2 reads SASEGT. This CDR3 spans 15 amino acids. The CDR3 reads CASSPRLAENNEQFF. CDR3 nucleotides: TGTGCCAGCAGCCCCAGACTAGCGGAGAACAATGAGCAGTTCTTC.

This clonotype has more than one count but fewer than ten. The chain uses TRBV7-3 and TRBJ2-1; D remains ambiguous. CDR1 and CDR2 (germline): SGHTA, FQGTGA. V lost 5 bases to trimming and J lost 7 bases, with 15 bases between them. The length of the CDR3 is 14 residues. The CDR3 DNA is TGTGCCAGCAGCCTCGGAGATGGTCCAAATGAGCAGTTCTTC. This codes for CASSLGDGPNEQFF.

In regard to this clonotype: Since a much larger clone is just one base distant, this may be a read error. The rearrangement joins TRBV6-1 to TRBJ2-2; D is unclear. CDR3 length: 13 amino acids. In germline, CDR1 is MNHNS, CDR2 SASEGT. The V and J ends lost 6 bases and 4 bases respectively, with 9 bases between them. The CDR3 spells CASRERVTGELFF. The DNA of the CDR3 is TGTGCCAGCAGGGAAAGGGTCACCGGGGAGCTGTTTTTT.

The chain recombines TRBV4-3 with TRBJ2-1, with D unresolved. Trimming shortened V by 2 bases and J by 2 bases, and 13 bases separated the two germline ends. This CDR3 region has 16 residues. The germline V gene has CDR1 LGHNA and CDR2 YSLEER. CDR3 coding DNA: TGCGCCAGCAGCCAATCGACCTTCTCCACCTACAATGAGCAGTTCTTC. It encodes CASSQSTFSTYNEQFF.

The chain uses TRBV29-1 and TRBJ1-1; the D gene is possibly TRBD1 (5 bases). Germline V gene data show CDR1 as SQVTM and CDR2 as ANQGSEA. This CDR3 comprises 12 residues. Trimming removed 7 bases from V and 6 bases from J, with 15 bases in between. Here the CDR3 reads CSGRVRAPEAFF. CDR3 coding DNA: TGCAGCGGGAGGGTCAGGGCCCCTGAAGCTTTCTTT.

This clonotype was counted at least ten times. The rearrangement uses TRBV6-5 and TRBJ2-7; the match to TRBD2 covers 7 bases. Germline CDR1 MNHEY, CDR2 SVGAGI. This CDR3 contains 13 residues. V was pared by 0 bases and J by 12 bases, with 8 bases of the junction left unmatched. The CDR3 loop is CASSYSGTNPWYV. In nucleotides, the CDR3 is TGTGCCAGCAGTTACTCCGGGACTAACCCCTGGTACGTC.

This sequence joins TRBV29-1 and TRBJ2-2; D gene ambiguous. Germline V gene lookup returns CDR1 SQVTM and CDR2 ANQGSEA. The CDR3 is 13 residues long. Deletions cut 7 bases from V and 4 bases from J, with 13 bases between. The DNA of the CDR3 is TGCAGCGGGACGCCCGGGCCCACCGGGGAGCTGTTTTTT. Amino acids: CSGTPGPTGELFF.

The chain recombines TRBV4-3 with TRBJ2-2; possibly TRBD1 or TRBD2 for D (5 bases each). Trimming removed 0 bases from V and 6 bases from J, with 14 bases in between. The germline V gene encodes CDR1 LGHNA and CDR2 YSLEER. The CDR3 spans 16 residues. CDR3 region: CASSQDSGSEAGELFF. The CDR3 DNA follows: TGCGCCAGCAGCCAAGATTCAGGGTCGGAGGCCGGGGAGCTGTTTTTT.

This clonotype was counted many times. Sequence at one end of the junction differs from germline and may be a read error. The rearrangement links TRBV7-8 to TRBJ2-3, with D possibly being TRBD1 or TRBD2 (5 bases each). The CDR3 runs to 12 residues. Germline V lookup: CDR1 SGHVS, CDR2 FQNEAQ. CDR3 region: CASSLGGFDCDF. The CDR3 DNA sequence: TGTGCCAGCAGCTTAGGGGGGTTCGACTGCGATTTT. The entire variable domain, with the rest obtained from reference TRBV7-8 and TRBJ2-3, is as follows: GAGVSQSPRYKVAKRGQDVALRCDPISGHVSLFWYQQALGQGPEFLTYFQNEAQLDKSGLPSDRFFAERPEGSVSTLKIQRTQQEDSAVYLCASSLGGFDCDFGPGTRLTVL.

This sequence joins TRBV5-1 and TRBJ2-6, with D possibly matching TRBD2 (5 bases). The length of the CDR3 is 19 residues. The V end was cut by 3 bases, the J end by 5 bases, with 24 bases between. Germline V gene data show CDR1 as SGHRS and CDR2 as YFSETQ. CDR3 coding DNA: TGCGCCAGCAGCTCCTGGGAACAGAACCTAGCCATCTGGGCCAACGTCCTGACTTTC. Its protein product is CASSSWEQNLAIWANVLTF.

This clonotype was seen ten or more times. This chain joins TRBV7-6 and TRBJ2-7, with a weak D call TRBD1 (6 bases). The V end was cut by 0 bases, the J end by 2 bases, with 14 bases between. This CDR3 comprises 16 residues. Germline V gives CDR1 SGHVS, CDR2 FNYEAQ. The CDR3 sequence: CASSLASPGTTYEQYF. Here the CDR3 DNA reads TGTGCCAGCAGCTTAGCCTCGCCCGGGACAACCTACGAGCAGTACTTC.

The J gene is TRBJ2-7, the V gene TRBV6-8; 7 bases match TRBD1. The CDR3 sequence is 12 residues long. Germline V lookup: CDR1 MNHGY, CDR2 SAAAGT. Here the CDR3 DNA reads TGTGTCAGCGAAGGGGACAGTTACGAGCAGTACGTC. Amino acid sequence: CVSEGDSYEQYV.

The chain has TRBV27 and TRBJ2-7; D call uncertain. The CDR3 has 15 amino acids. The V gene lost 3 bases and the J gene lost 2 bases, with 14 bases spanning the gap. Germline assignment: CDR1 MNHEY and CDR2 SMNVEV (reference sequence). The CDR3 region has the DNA TGTGCCAGCAGTTTCTTAGGACGGATAGCCTACGAGCAGTACTTC. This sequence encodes CASSFLGRIAYEQYF.

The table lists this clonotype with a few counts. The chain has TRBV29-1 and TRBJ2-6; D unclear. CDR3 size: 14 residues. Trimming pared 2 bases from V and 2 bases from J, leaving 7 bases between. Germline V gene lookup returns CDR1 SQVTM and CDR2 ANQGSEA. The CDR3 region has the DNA TGCAGCGTTGAATCGGGTACTGGGGCCAACGTCCTGACTTTC. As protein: CSVESGTGANVLTF.

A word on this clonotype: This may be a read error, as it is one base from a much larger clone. CDR3 protein: CANSLTGLPGDTQYF. The CDR3 nucleotides read TGTGCCAACAGCCTCACGGGACTCCCGGGAGATACGCAGTATTTT. The chain is built from TRBV7-2 and TRBJ2-3; D is perhaps TRBD2 (6 bases). This CDR3 has 15 amino acids. Germline CDR1 reads SGHTA; CDR2 reads FQGNSA. Looking up the rest from reference TRBV7-2 and TRBJ2-3 gives the full variable domain: GAGVSQSPSNKVTEKGKDVELRCDPISGHTALYWYRQSLGQGLEFLIYFQGNSAPDKSGLPSDRFSAERTGGSVSTLTIQRTQQEDSAVYLCANSLTGLPGDTQYFGPGTRLTVL.